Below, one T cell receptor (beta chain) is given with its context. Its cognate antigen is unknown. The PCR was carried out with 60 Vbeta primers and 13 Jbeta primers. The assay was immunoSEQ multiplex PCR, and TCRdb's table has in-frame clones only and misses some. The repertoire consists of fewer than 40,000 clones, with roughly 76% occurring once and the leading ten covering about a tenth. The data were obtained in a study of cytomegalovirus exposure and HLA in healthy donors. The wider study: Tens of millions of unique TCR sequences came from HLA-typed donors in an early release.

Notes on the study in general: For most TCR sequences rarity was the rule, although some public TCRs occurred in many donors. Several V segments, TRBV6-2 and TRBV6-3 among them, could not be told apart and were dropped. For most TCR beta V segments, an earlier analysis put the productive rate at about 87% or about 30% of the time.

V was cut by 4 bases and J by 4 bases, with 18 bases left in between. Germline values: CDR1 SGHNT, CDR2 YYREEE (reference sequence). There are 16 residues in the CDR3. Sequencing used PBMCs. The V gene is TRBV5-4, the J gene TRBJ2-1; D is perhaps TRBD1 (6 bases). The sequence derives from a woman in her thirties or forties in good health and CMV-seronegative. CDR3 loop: CASSPYRAMSYNEQFF. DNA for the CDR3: TGTGCCAGCAGCCCCTACAGGGCGATGTCGTACAATGAGCAGTTCTTC.